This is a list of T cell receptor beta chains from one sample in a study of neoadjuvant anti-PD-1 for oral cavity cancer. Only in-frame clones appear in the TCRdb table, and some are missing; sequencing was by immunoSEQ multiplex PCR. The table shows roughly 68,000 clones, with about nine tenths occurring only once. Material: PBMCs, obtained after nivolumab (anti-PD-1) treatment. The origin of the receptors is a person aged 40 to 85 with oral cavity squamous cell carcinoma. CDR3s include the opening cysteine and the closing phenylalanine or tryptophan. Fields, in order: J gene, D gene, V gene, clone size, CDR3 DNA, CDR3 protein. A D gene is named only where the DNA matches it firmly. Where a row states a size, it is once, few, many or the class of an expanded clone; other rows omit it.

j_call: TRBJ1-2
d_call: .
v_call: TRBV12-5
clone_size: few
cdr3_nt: TGTGCTAGTGGTTTCCCGGTAGGGGATGGCTACACCTTC
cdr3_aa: CASGFPVGDGYTF

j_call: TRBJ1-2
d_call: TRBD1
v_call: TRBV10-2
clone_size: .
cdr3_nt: TGCGCCAGCAGTGGGGACAGGGCGGGTGGCTACACCTTC
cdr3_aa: CASSGDRAGGYTF

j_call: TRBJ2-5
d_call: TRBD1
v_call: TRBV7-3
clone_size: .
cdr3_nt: TGTGCCAGCAGCTTAATCACAGGGGGCAGGGAGACCCAGTACTTC
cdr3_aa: CASSLITGGRETQYF

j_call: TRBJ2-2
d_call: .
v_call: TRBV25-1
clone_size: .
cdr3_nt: TGTGCCAGTGGGGGCGTTGGGGAGCTGTTTTTT
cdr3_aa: CASGGVGELFF

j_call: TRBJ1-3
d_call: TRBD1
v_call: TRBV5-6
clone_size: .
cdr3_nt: TGTGCCAGCAGCTGGGACAGAAGCTCTGGAAACACCATATATTTT
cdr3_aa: CASSWDRSSGNTIYF

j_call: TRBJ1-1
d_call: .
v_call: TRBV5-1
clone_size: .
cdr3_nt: TGCGCCAGCAGACCACCGTGGGGGGCAAAGACTGAAGCTTTCTTT
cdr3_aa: CASRPPWGAKTEAFF

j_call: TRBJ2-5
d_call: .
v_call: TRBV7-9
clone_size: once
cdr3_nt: TGTGCCAGCAGCTTAGGGGGATCTCAGAGGACCCAGTACTTC
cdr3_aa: CASSLGGSQRTQYF

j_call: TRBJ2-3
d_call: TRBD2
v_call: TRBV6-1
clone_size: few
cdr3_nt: TGTGCCAGCAACCCACTAGCGGGAGGTTCAGATACGCAGTATTTT
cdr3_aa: CASNPLAGGSDTQYF

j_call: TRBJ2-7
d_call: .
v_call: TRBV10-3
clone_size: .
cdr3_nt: TGTGCCATCAGTTGGAGGGGGAGATACGAGCAGTACTTC
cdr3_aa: CAISWRGRYEQYF

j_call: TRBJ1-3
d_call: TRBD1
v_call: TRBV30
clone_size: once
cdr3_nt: TGTGCCTGGGCCCTAGGGGGCACAGGAAACACCATATATTTT
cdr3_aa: CAWALGGTGNTIYF

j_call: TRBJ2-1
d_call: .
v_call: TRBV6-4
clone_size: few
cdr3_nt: TGTGCCAGCTCCCTCCAGGGGGGCATTAGCGGCAATGAGCAGTTCTTC
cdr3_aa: CASSLQGGISGNEQFF

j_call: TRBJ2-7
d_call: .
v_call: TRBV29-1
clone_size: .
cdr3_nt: TGCAGCGCCGCCGACAGACCTGGTCAGGGTGAGCAGTACTTC
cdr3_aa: CSAADRPGQGEQYF

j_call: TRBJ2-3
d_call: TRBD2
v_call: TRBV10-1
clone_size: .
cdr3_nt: TGCGCCAGCAGTGCGACTAGCGGGGTCACAGATACGCAGTATTTT
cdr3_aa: CASSATSGVTDTQYF

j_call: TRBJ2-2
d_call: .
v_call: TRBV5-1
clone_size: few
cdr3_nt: TGCGCCAGCAGCTTACAGGGGAACACCGGGGAGCTGTTTTTT
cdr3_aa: CASSLQGNTGELFF

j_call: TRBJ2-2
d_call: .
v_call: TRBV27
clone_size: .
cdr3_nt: TGTGCCAGCAGTATTTCGGGGTTTACAGAGAACACCGGGGAGCTGTTTTTT
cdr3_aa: CASSISGFTENTGELFF

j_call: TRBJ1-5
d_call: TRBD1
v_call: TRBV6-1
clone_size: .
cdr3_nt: TGTGCCAGCAGTGAAGGGACAGGGTGGAGGAATCAGCCCCAGCATTTT
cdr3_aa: CASSEGTGWRNQPQHF

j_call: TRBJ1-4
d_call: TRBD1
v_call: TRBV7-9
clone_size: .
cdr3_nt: TGTGCCAGCAGCTTCTTACCGGGACAGGGGGATGAAAAACTGTTTTTT
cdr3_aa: CASSFLPGQGDEKLFF

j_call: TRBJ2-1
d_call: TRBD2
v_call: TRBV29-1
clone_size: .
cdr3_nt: TGCAGCGTTGACGGTGGGAGGGACTCCTACAATGAGCAGTTCTTC
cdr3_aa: CSVDGGRDSYNEQFF

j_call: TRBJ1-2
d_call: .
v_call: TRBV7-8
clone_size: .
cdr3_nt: TGTGCCAGCAGCTTTAGGGATTTCTATGGCTACACCTTC
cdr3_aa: CASSFRDFYGYTF

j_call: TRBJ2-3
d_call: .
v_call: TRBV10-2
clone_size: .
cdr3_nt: TGCGCCACGCGGGACTTCCTCGTCCTCACAGATACGCAGTATTTT
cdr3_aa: CATRDFLVLTDTQYF

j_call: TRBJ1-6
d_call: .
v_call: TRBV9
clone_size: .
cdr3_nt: TGTGCCAGCAGCGTAGGGGGCAGTAATTCACCCCTCCACTTT
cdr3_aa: CASSVGGSNSPLHF

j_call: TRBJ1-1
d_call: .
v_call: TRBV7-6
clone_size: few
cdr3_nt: TGTGCCAGCAGCTTAGATCCGAACACTGAAGCTTTCTTT
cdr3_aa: CASSLDPNTEAFF

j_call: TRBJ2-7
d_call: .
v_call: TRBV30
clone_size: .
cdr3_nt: TGTGCCTGGGACGAGGAAGGCTACGAGCAGTACTTC
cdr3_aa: CAWDEEGYEQYF

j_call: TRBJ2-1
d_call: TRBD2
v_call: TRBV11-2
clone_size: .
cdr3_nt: TGTGCCAGCAGCCTGCCGGGGTTAGCGGGGGGCAAGCAGTTCTTC
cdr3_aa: CASSLPGLAGGKQFF

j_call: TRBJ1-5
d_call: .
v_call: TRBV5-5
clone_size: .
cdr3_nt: TGTGCCAGCAGCTTAAATTTATGGTCAAACAATCAGCCCCAGCATTTT
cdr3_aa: CASSLNLWSNNQPQHF

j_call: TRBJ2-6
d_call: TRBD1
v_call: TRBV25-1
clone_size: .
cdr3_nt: TGTGCCAGCAGTTTACAGGGGGCTTCCGTCCTGACTTTC
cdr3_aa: CASSLQGASVLTF

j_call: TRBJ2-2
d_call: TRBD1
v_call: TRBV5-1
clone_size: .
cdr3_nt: TGCGCCAGCAGCTTGTATTCCGGGACAGCCCATTCCGGGGAGCTGTTTTTT
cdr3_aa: CASSLYSGTAHSGELFF

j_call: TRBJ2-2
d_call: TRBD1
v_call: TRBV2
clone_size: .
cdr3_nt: TGTGCCAGCAGTGTGGGACAGGGGTTCGGGGAGCTGTTTTTT
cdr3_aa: CASSVGQGFGELFF

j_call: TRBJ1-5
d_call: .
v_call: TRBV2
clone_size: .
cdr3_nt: TGTGCCAGCAGTGACAGGGACAGCAATCAGCCCCAGCATTTT
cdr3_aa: CASSDRDSNQPQHF

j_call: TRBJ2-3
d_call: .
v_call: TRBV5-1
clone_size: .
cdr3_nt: TGCGCCAGCAGCTCCCAGCCTCAAGGAGCACTAAACACAGATACGCAGTATTTT
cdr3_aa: CASSSQPQGALNTDTQYF

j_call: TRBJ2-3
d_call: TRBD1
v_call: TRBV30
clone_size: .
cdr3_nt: TGTGCCTGGACCGCCGGGACAGGGGGTACCGATACGCAGTATTTT
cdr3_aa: CAWTAGTGGTDTQYF

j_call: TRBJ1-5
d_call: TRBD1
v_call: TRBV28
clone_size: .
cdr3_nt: TGTGCCAGCTTGGAGACAGGGCCCAATCAGCCCCAGCATTTT
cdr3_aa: CASLETGPNQPQHF

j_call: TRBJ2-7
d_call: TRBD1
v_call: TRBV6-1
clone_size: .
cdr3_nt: TGTGCCAGCAGTGACCCGGGACAGGTAACCCACGAGCAGTACTTC
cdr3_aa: CASSDPGQVTHEQYF

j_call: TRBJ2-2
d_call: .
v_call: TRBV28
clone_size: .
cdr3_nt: TGTGCCAGCAGACCTCAGGCGAACACCGGGGAGCTGTTTTTT
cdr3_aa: CASRPQANTGELFF

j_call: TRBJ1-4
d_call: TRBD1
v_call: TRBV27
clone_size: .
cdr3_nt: TGTGCCACCAGAGGAGGGGGACAGATTAATGAAAAACTGTTTTTT
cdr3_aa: CATRGGGQINEKLFF

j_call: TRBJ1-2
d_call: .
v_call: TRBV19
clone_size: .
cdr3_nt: TGTGCCAGTAGTATCGGGTTCCAGGGGCGCGGAGGCTACACCTTC
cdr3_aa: CASSIGFQGRGGYTF

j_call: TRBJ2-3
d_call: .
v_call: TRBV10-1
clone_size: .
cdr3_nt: TGCGCCAGCATGCTAGCTACAGATACGCAGTATTTT
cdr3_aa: CASMLATDTQYF

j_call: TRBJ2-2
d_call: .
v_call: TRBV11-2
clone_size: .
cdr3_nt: TGTGCCAGCAGCTTGATCAGGGGGGAAACCGGGGAGCTGTTTTTT
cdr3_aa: CASSLIRGETGELFF

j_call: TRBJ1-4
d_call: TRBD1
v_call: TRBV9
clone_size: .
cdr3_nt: TGTGCCAGCAGCCCAGGGGGGTGGGGAAGGGGAGAAAAACTGTTTTTT
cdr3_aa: CASSPGGWGRGEKLFF

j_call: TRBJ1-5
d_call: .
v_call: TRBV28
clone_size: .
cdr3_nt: TGTGCCAGCAGTTCAGGATACAATCAGCCCCAGCATTTT
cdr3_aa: CASSSGYNQPQHF

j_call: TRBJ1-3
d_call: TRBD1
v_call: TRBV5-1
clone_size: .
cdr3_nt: TGCGCCAGCAGCTGGGACAGGAGCTCTGGAAACACCATATATTTT
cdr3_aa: CASSWDRSSGNTIYF

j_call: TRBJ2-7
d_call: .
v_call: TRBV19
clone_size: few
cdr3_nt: TGTGCCAGTAGTACAGGGGGACTCTCCTACGAGCAGTACTTC
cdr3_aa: CASSTGGLSYEQYF

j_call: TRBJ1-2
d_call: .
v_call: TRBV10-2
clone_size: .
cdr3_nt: TGCGCCAGCAGTGTCATCCAGGGGTCTGGCTACACCTTC
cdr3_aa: CASSVIQGSGYTF

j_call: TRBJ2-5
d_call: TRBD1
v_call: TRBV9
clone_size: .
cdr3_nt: TGTGCCAGCAGAGTGACGGGACAGGGGGCTGAGACCCAGTACTTC
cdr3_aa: CASRVTGQGAETQYF

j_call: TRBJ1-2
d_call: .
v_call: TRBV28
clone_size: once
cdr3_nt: TGTGCCAGCAGTTCACGCTATGGCTACACCTTC
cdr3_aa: CASSSRYGYTF

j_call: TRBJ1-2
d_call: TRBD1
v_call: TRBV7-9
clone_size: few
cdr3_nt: TGTGCCAGCAGCTTTCGTGGGACAGAAATCAACTATGGCTACACCTTC
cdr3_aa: CASSFRGTEINYGYTF

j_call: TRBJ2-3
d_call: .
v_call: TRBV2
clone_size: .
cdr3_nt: TGTGCCAGCAGTTCCGCTCTCGGTCCAAAGGCATATACGCAGTATTTT
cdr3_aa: CASSSALGPKAYTQYF